These 9 T cell receptor beta chains share one sample of origin, sequenced in a study of T cells after yellow fever vaccination. TCRdb ran MiXCR on the 5' RACE reads and lists one entry per CDR3 protein. The table lists 300,000 to 400,000 distinct CDR3 sequences, roughly 8.6% of them singletons. The sequencing here drew on PBMCs, taken about 49 days after the first yellow fever vaccination. The receptors stem from a man between 18 and 29 years old who received the YFV17D yellow fever vaccine.

The gene calls are TRBV10-3 and TRBJ2-5, with unresolved D. CDR3 length: 12 residues. V lost 2 bases, J lost 5 bases, and 6 bases lay in between. The germline CDR1 and CDR2 sequences are ENHRY and SYGVKD. DNA of the CDR3: TGTGCCATCAGTGAGGGATGGGAGACCCAGTACTTC. Translated, it gives CAISEGWETQYF.

The chain carries TRBV7-3 and TRBJ2-1; 13 nucleotides match TRBD2. The CDR3 is 15 amino acids. J was trimmed by 8 bases and V by 5 bases; bases with no gene match: 6. The germline V gene has CDR1 SGHTA and CDR2 FQGTGA. CDR3 region: CASSPRTSGRDEQFF. The CDR3 DNA sequence: TGTGCCAGCAGCCCCCGGACTAGCGGGAGAGATGAGCAGTTCTTC.

This clonotype was counted at least ten times. The rearrangement joins TRBV12-3 or TRBV12-4 to TRBJ2-5, with 8 bases fitting TRBD2. V shed 10 bases, J shed 4 bases, and the junction held 5 bases outside the gene matches. The CDR3 loop spans 12 amino acids. CDR3 sequence: CATGLVPETQYF. CDR3 DNA sequence: TGTGCCACGGGACTAGTGCCAGAGACCCAGTACTTC.

This clonotype occurred many times. The chain combines TRBV5-1 with TRBJ1-1; D is undetermined. Germline CDR1 is SGHRS and CDR2 is YFSETQ. V gave up 6 bases and J gave up 0 bases, with 9 bases separating them. The length of the CDR3 is 13 residues. In DNA form, the CDR3 reads TGCGCCAGCAAGGAACAGATGAACACTGAAGCTTTCTTT. This encodes CASKEQMNTEAFF.

Ten or more counts support this clonotype. J is TRBJ2-2 and V is TRBV7-6; no clear D. V dropped 2 bases and J dropped 5 bases, with 6 bases sitting between them. This CDR3 contains 13 residues. Germline values: CDR1 SGHVS, CDR2 FNYEAQ. The DNA of the CDR3 is TGTGCCAGCAGCTTAAGAGATACCGGGGAGCTGTTTTTT. It specifies CASSLRDTGELFF.

In this sample, this clonotype turned up many times. The V and J genes are TRBV5-6 and TRBJ1-5; no clear D. The CDR3 has 14 residues. Germline V gene lookup returns CDR1 SGHDT and CDR2 YYEEEE. V lost 2 bases, J lost 6 bases, and 12 bases lay in between. This CDR3 is CASSLGSHTQPQHF. For the CDR3, the DNA is TGTGCCAGCAGCTTAGGTAGTCATACTCAGCCCCAGCATTTT. The complete variable domain, with remaining parts taken from reference TRBV5-6 and TRBJ1-5, reads DAGVTQSPTHLIKTRGQQVTLRCSPKSGHDTVSWYQQALGQGPQFIFQYYEEEERQRGNFPDRFSGHQFPNYSSELNVNALLLGDSALYLCASSLGSHTQPQHFGDGTRLSIL.

V usage is TRBV7-9 and J usage is TRBJ2-3; TRBD2 aligns across 8 bases. The CDR3 covers 16 residues. Germline lookup yields CDR1 SEHNR and CDR2 FQNEAQ (reference sequence). V lost 4 bases to trimming and J lost 4 bases; unmatched junction nucleotides: 10. The CDR3 reads CASSWTSRAPSDTQYF. The DNA for the CDR3 is TGTGCCAGCAGCTGGACTAGCCGAGCCCCGTCAGATACGCAGTATTTT.

The V and J genes are TRBV20-1 and TRBJ2-2; 10 bases map to TRBD2. The CDR3 runs 16 residues. J was trimmed by 3 bases and V by 2 bases; bases with no gene match: 6. The V gene's germline CDR1 is DFQATT and CDR2 SNEGSKA (reference sequence). The CDR3: CSARLAGAADTGELFF. CDR3 bases: TGCAGTGCTAGACTAGCGGGGGCCGCGGACACCGGGGAGCTGTTTTTT.

This clonotype appeared a few times. The chain couples TRBV5-1 to TRBJ2-3; D is uncertain. The ends were cut back, 0 bases at V and 2 bases at J, with 10 bases in the middle. Per the germline V gene, CDR1 is SGHRS and CDR2 is YFSETQ. CDR3 length: 15 amino acids. DNA for the CDR3: TGCGCCAGCAGCTTGGGGACGGCCAACACAGATACGCAGTATTTT. This sequence encodes CASSLGTANTDTQYF.